These T cell receptor beta chains were read from a single sample in a study of T cells in Graves' hyperthyroidism and ophthalmopathy. TCRdb re-analysed the multiplex PCR reads in MiXCR, keeping a single row per CDR3 protein. The repertoire consists of 550,000 to 600,000 distinct CDR3 sequences, with approximately 14% occurring once and the leading ten covering 7% to 9%. The specimen sequenced was blood. Receptors were obtained from a young woman with Graves' ophthalmopathy. Both conserved end residues are part of each CDR3. The order of the fields is J gene, clone size, V gene, D gene, CDR3 protein, CDR3 DNA. A D gene is named only where the DNA matches it firmly. Not every row has a clone size; where given, it reads once, few, many or a size class.

J: TRBJ2-3; size: many; V: TRBV27; D: NA; CDR3: CASSLEPMGGTDTQYF; DNA: TGTGCCAGCAGTTTAGAGCCGATGGGGGGCACAGATACGCAGTATTTT
J: TRBJ2-3; size: NA; V: TRBV5-4; D: TRBD2; CDR3: CASSSGGAADTQYF; DNA: TGTGCCAGCAGCTCGGGAGGCGCGGCAGATACGCAGTATTTT
J: TRBJ2-7; size: many; V: TRBV7-6; D: NA; CDR3: CASSLVTGTYEQYF; DNA: TGTGCCAGCAGCTTAGTCACAGGGACCTACGAGCAGTACTTC
J: TRBJ1-4; size: many; V: TRBV12-3/TRBV12-4; D: NA; CDR3: CASSLDATNEKLFF; DNA: TGTGCCAGCAGCCTGGACGCTACTAATGAAAAACTGTTTTTT
J: TRBJ2-7; size: NA; V: TRBV24-1; D: NA; CDR3: CATTGKEGYEQYF; DNA: TGTGCCACCACAGGGAAGGAGGGCTACGAGCAGTACTTC
J: TRBJ1-4; size: many; V: TRBV3-1; D: NA; CDR3: CASSQGRNEKLFF; DNA: TGTGCCAGCAGCCAAGGAAGGAATGAAAAACTGTTTTTT
J: TRBJ1-6; size: few; V: TRBV9; D: NA; CDR3: CASSVEAGLDNSPLHF; DNA: TGTGCCAGCAGCGTAGAGGCAGGACTCGATAATTCACCCCTCCACTTT
J: TRBJ2-7; size: many; V: TRBV12-3/TRBV12-4; D: NA; CDR3: CASSSSPDDSYEQYF; DNA: TGTGCCAGCAGTTCATCCCCGGATGACAGCTACGAGCAGTACTTC
J: TRBJ2-7; size: few; V: TRBV28; D: NA; CDR3: CASRPRRSYEQYF; DNA: TGTGCCAGCAGGCCCAGACGGAGCTACGAGCAGTACTTC
J: TRBJ2-2; size: few; V: TRBV19; D: TRBD2; CDR3: CASAPAGAGTGELFF; DNA: TGTGCCAGTGCCCCAGCGGGAGCGGGCACCGGGGAGCTGTTTTTT
J: TRBJ2-1; size: many; V: TRBV5-5; D: NA; CDR3: CASSLGTGLGNEQFF; DNA: TGTGCCAGCAGCTTGGGGACGGGGCTGGGGAATGAGCAGTTCTTC
J: TRBJ2-7; size: many; V: TRBV13; D: NA; CDR3: CASSLDRDYEQYF; DNA: TGTGCCAGCAGCTTAGACAGAGACTACGAGCAGTACTTC
J: TRBJ1-1; size: NA; V: TRBV20-1; D: NA; CDR3: CSARRVQAFF; DNA: TGCAGTGCTAGACGGGTGCAGGCTTTCTTT
J: TRBJ2-1; size: few; V: TRBV5-8; D: NA; CDR3: CASSLMGGGDEQFF; DNA: TGTGCCAGCAGCCTGATGGGGGGAGGCGATGAGCAGTTCTTC
J: TRBJ1-2; size: NA; V: TRBV6-1; D: NA; CDR3: CATGKGNGDYGYTF; DNA: TGTGCCACCGGCAAGGGGAATGGCGACTATGGCTACACCTTC
J: TRBJ1-2; size: NA; V: TRBV11-2; D: NA; CDR3: CASSPTWGRPRGYTF; DNA: TGCGCCAGCAGCCCGACCTGGGGAAGGCCGAGAGGCTACACCTTC
J: TRBJ2-3; size: NA; V: TRBV5-8; D: TRBD1; CDR3: CASSLAQTGGWQDTQYF; DNA: TGTGCCAGCAGCTTGGCCCAGACAGGGGGCTGGCAAGATACGCAGTATTTT
J: TRBJ2-3; size: many; V: TRBV20-1; D: NA; CDR3: CSARARNTDTQYF; DNA: TGCAGTGCTAGAGCGCGGAACACAGATACGCAGTATTTT
J: TRBJ2-1; size: few; V: TRBV4-1; D: TRBD1; CDR3: CASSQITTGADRNEQFF; DNA: TGCGCCAGCAGCCAAATAACGACAGGGGCCGATCGCAATGAGCAGTTCTTC
J: TRBJ2-7; size: many; V: TRBV10-2; D: TRBD2; CDR3: CASSDLAGVQPYEQYF; DNA: TGCGCCAGCAGTGATCTAGCGGGAGTTCAACCCTACGAGCAGTACTTC
J: TRBJ2-3; size: many; V: TRBV27; D: NA; CDR3: CASRPASASTDTQYF; DNA: TGTGCCAGCCGGCCGGCGAGTGCTAGCACAGATACGCAGTATTTT
J: TRBJ2-3; size: many; V: TRBV3-1; D: NA; CDR3: CASSQGVGGTDTQYF; DNA: TGTGCCAGCAGCCAAGGGGTGGGAGGAACAGATACGCAGTATTTT
J: TRBJ1-6; size: few; V: TRBV15; D: NA; CDR3: CATSRGTADPHSPLHF; DNA: TGTGCCACCAGCAGAGGGACCGCGGATCCCCATTCACCCCTCCACTTT
J: TRBJ1-1; size: many; V: TRBV6-5; D: NA; CDR3: CASSYSGGSYRQNTEAFF; DNA: TGTGCCAGCAGTTACTCGGGGGGATCTTATAGACAGAACACTGAAGCTTTCTTT
J: TRBJ2-1; size: many; V: TRBV7-6; D: NA; CDR3: CASSLGGWWEQFF; DNA: TGTGCCAGCAGCTTAGGGGGGTGGTGGGAGCAGTTCTTC
J: TRBJ2-7; size: few; V: TRBV4-2; D: NA; CDR3: CASSNYGGSYEQYF; DNA: TGTGCCAGCAGTAATTATGGGGGTTCCTACGAGCAGTACTTC
J: TRBJ2-3; size: many; V: TRBV9; D: NA; CDR3: CASSVEGGGGADTQYF; DNA: TGTGCCAGCAGCGTAGAGGGGGGCGGTGGAGCAGATACGCAGTATTTT
J: TRBJ1-2; size: few; V: TRBV5-5; D: NA; CDR3: CASSSAPGLINYGYTF; DNA: TGTGCCAGCAGCTCCGCCCCGGGACTGATTAACTATGGCTACACCTTC
J: TRBJ2-7; size: few; V: TRBV20-1; D: TRBD2; CDR3: CSASRGFGLDYEQYF; DNA: TGCAGTGCTAGTCGGGGGTTCGGACTAGACTACGAGCAGTACTTC
J: TRBJ2-7; size: NA; V: TRBV2; D: NA; CDR3: CASSARQLSSYEQYF; DNA: TGTGCCAGCAGTGCTAGACAGCTAAGCTCCTACGAGCAGTACTTC
J: TRBJ2-2; size: many; V: TRBV15; D: NA; CDR3: CATSRGPRPGKGAGELFF; DNA: TGTGCCACCAGCAGGGGTCCCCGTCCAGGGAAAGGCGCCGGGGAGCTGTTTTTT
J: TRBJ2-7; size: few; V: TRBV3-1; D: TRBD2; CDR3: CASSQRPAGAVYEQYF; DNA: TGTGCCAGCAGCCAACGTCCGGCGGGAGCGGTCTACGAGCAGTACTTC
J: TRBJ2-7; size: many; V: TRBV7-9; D: TRBD1; CDR3: CASSYRGESYEQYF; DNA: TGTGCCAGCAGTTACAGGGGCGAGTCCTACGAGCAGTACTTC
J: TRBJ2-7; size: NA; V: TRBV11-2; D: TRBD2; CDR3: CASSQGGGRREGRGYEQYF; DNA: TGCGCCAGCAGCCAAGGGGGGGGAAGGCGGGAGGGCCGAGGCTACGAGCAGTACTTC
J: TRBJ2-1; size: NA; V: TRBV20-1; D: TRBD2; CDR3: CSAEGGSGTSSYNEQFF; DNA: TGCAGTGCTGAGGGGGGCTCCGGGACTAGCTCCTACAATGAGCAGTTCTTC
J: TRBJ2-3; size: many; V: TRBV3-1; D: TRBD2; CDR3: CASTAGGSSGGQYF; DNA: TGTGCCAGCACCGCTGGCGGGAGTTCAGGAGGGCAGTATTTT
J: TRBJ2-1; size: NA; V: TRBV30; D: TRBD2; CDR3: CAWSWGTSGSNEQFF; DNA: TGTGCCTGGAGTTGGGGGACTAGCGGGAGCAATGAGCAGTTCTTC
J: TRBJ2-2; size: few; V: TRBV27; D: NA; CDR3: CASSSPGRNTNTGELFF; DNA: TGTGCCAGCAGTTCCCCGGGGCGGAATACGAACACCGGGGAGCTGTTTTTT
J: TRBJ1-5; size: NA; V: TRBV15; D: NA; CDR3: CATKGGRLHNQPQHF; DNA: TGTGCCACCAAGGGAGGCAGGCTTCACAATCAGCCCCAGCATTTT
J: TRBJ1-5; size: NA; V: TRBV12-3/TRBV12-4; D: TRBD1; CDR3: CASTSGTGDQPQHF; DNA: TGTGCCAGCACCTCGGGGACAGGGGATCAGCCCCAGCATTTT
J: TRBJ2-5; size: few; V: TRBV5-6; D: NA; CDR3: CASSLGSIQETQYF; DNA: TGTGCCAGCAGCTTGGGCAGCATACAAGAGACCCAGTACTTC
J: TRBJ2-1; size: many; V: TRBV27; D: NA; CDR3: CASSYPSWAGEQFF; DNA: TGTGCCAGCAGTTACCCCTCGTGGGCAGGGGAGCAGTTCTTC
J: TRBJ1-6; size: NA; V: TRBV6-1; D: NA; CDR3: CASSEALDRYSPLHF; DNA: TGTGCCAGCAGTGAAGCCCTCGACAGATATTCACCCCTCCACTTT
J: TRBJ2-5; size: many; V: TRBV7-2; D: NA; CDR3: CASSLVQRETQYF; DNA: TGTGCCAGCAGCTTAGTCCAGAGGGAGACCCAGTACTTC
J: TRBJ1-5; size: few; V: TRBV7-9; D: NA; CDR3: CASSLGPYNQPQHF; DNA: TGTGCCAGCAGCCTAGGGCCGTACAATCAGCCCCAGCATTTT
J: TRBJ1-1; size: NA; V: TRBV20-1; D: TRBD1; CDR3: CSARGMRGRSNTEAFF; DNA: TGCAGTGCTAGGGGTATGAGGGGGCGCTCCAACACTGAAGCTTTCTTT
J: TRBJ2-5; size: many; V: TRBV2; D: NA; CDR3: CASSEGNRGETQYF; DNA: TGTGCCAGCAGTGAAGGAAATAGGGGTGAGACCCAGTACTTC
J: TRBJ2-4; size: many; V: TRBV28; D: NA; CDR3: CASSQTERLAKNIQYF; DNA: TGTGCCAGCAGTCAGACCGAACGGCTAGCCAAAAACATTCAGTACTTC
J: TRBJ2-1; size: few; V: TRBV5-1; D: NA; CDR3: CASSLEGGRVTYNEQFF; DNA: TGCGCCAGCAGCTTGGAGGGGGGAAGGGTGACCTACAATGAGCAGTTCTTC
J: TRBJ1-5; size: few; V: TRBV6-2/TRBV6-3; D: NA; CDR3: CASSYEDRFQPQHF; DNA: TGTGCCAGCAGTTACGAAGACAGGTTCCAGCCCCAGCATTTT
J: TRBJ1-5; size: many; V: TRBV7-6; D: TRBD1; CDR3: CASSPTWDRDDQPQHF; DNA: TGTGCCAGCAGCCCGACCTGGGACAGAGATGATCAGCCCCAGCATTTT
J: TRBJ2-3; size: many; V: TRBV7-2; D: NA; CDR3: CASRRQGSGGGDTQYF; DNA: TGTGCCAGCAGACGACAAGGGAGTGGCGGAGGCGATACGCAGTATTTT
J: TRBJ2-3; size: NA; V: TRBV19; D: TRBD1; CDR3: CASSMGQGALDGTDTQYF; DNA: TGTGCCAGTAGTATGGGGCAGGGGGCGCTGGATGGCACAGATACGCAGTATTTT
J: TRBJ2-7; size: many; V: TRBV2; D: NA; CDR3: CASTLRIGGAYEQYF; DNA: TGTGCCAGCACCCTTCGGATAGGAGGAGCCTACGAGCAGTACTTC
J: TRBJ2-2; size: many; V: TRBV2; D: TRBD1; CDR3: CASGRDRGNTGELFF; DNA: TGTGCCAGCGGAAGGGACAGGGGGAACACCGGGGAGCTGTTTTTT